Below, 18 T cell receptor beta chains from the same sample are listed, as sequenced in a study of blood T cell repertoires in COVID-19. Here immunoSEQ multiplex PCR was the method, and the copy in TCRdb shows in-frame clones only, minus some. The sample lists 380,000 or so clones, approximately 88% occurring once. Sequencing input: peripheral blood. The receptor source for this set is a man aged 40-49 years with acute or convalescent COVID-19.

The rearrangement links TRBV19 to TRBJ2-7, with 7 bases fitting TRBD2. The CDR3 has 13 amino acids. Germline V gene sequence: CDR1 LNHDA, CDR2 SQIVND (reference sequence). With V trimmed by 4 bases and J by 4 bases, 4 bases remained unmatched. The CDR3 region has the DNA TGTGCCAGTAGTAGCGGGAGTGGGTACGAGCAGTACTTC. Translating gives CASSSGSGYEQYF.

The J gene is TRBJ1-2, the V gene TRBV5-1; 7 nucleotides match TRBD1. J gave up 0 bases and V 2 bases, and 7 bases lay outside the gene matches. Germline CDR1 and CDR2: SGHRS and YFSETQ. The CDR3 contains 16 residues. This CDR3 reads CASSLRTGRPNYGYTF. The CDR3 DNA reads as TGCGCCAGCAGCTTACGGACAGGCCGACCTAACTATGGCTACACCTTC.

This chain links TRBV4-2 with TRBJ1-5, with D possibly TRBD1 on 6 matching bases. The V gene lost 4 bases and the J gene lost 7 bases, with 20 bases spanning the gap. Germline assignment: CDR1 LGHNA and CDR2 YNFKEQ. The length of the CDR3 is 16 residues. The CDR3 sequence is CASSPQSGGRVQPQHF. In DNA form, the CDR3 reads TGTGCCAGCAGCCCCCAGAGCGGGGGGCGGGTCCAGCCCCAGCATTTT.

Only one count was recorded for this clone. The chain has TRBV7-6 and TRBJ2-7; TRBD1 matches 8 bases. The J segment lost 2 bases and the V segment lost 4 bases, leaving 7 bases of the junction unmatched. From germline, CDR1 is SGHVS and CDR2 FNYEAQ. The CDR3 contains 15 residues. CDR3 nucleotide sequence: TGTGCCAGCAGCTCGGGGACAGGCCGTACCTACGAGCAGTACTTC. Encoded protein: CASSSGTGRTYEQYF.

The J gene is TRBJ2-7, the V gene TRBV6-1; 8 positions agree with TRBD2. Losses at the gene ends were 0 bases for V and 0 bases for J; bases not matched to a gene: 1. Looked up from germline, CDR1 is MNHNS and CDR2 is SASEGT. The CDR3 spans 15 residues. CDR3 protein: CASSEAGTSSYEQYF. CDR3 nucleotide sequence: TGTGCCAGCAGTGAAGCCGGGACTAGCTCCTACGAGCAGTACTTC.

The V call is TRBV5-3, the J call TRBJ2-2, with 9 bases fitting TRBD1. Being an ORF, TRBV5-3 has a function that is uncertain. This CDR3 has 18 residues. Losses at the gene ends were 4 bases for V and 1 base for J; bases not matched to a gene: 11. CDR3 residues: CARSEGRPGQGNTGELFF. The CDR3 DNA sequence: TGTGCCAGAAGCGAAGGCCGACCGGGACAGGGGAACACCGGGGAGCTGTTTTTT.

The CDR3 bases are TGTGCCAGTAGTGGGACAGGGGGTTTCATCGAGACCCAGTACTTC. It translates to CASSGTGGFIETQYF. The chain combines TRBV19 with TRBJ2-5, with TRBD1 matching over 11 bases. Germline V gene lookup returns CDR1 LNHDA and CDR2 SQIVND (reference sequence). V dropped 5 bases and J dropped 5; count of bases not matched to a gene: 7. There are 15 residues in the CDR3.

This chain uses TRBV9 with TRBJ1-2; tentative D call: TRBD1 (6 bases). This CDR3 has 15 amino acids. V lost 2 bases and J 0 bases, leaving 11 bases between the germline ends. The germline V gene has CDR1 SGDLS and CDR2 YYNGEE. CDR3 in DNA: TGTGCCAGCAGCGTTGCGGACAGTGCTAACTATGGCTACACCTTC. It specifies CASSVADSANYGYTF.

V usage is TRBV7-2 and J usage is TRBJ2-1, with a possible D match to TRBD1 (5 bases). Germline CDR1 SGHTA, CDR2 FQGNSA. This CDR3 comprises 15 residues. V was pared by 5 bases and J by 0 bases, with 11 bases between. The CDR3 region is CASSRTLSSYNEQFF. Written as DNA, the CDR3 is TGTGCCAGCAGCCGGACATTGAGCTCCTACAATGAGCAGTTCTTC.

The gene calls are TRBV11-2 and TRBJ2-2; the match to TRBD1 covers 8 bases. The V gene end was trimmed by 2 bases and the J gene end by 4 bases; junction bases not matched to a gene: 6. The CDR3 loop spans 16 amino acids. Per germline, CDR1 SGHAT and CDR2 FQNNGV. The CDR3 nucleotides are TGTGCCAGCAGCTTAAGAATGGACAGGGCCACCGGGGAGCTGTTTTTT. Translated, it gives CASSLRMDRATGELFF.

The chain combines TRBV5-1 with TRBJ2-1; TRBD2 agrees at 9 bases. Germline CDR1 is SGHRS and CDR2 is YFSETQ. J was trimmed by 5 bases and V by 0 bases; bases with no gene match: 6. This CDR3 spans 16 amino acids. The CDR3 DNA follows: TGCGCCAGCAGCTTGGCCGTGACTAGCGGACACAATGAGCAGTTCTTC. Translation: CASSLAVTSGHNEQFF.

The CDR3 region has the DNA TGTGCCAGCAGTTTATCGTCAGGTGTGCCCCCAAACACCATATATTTT. Its protein is CASSLSSGVPPNTIYF. This sequence joins TRBV28 and TRBJ1-3; no definite D call. Germline V gene data show CDR1 as MDHEN and CDR2 as SYDVKM. Trimming stripped 1 base from V and 6 bases from J, with 16 bases between. This CDR3 contains 16 residues.

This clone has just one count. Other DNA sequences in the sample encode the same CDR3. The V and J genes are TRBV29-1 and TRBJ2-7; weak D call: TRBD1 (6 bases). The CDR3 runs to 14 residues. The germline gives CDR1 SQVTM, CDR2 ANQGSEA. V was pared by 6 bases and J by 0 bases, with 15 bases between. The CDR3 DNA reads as TGCAGCGTAGTAGGGGGAGACAACTCCTACGAGCAGTACTTC. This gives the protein CSVVGGDNSYEQYF.

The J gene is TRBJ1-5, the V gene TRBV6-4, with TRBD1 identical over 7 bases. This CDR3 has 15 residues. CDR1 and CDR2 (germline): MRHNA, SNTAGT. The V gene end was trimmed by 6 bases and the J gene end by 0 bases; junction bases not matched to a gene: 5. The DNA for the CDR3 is TGTGCCAGCAGCCTAACAGGGGATAGCAATCAGCCCCAGCATTTT. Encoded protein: CASSLTGDSNQPQHF.

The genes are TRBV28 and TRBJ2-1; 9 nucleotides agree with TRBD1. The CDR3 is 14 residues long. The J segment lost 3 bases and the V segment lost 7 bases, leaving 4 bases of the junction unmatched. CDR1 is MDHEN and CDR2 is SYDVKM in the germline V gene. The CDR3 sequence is CASIRDRVYNEQFF. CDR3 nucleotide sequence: TGTGCCAGCATACGGGACAGGGTCTACAATGAGCAGTTCTTC.

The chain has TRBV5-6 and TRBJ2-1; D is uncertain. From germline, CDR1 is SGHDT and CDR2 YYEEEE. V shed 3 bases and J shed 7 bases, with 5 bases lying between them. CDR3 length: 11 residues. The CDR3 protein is CASSSSNEQFF. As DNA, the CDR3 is TGTGCCAGCAGCTCATCAAATGAGCAGTTCTTC.

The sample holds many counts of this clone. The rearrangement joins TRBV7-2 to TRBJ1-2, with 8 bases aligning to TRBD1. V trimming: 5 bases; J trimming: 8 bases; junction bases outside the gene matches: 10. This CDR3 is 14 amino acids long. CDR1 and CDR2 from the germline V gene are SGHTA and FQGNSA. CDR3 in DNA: TGTGCCAGCAGCACGATCAGGGGGCAAGGAGGCTACACCTTC. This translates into CASSTIRGQGGYTF.

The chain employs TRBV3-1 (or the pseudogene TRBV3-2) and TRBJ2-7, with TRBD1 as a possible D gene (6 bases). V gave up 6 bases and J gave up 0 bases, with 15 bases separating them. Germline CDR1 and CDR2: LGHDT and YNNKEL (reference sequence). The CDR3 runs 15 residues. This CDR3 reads CASSRGQSSSYEQYF. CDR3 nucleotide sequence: TGTGCCAGCAGTCGTGGACAGTCGAGCTCCTACGAGCAGTACTTC.